The sequence of this T cell receptor beta chain was determined in a study of cytomegalovirus exposure and HLA in healthy donors. In the case of this clone: Its antigen is unidentified.

Trimming stripped 2 bases from V and 4 bases from J, with 6 bases between. Germline V lookup: CDR1 SEHNR, CDR2 FQNEAQ (reference sequence). This CDR3 contains 12 residues. PCR primers comprised 60 Vbeta and 13 Jbeta primers. Sequencing used immunoSEQ multiplex PCR; TCRdb keeps in-frame clones, though not all of them. The sample includes about 300,000 clones, about nine tenths seen only once; the top ten take 3.5% to 4%. General study results and limits: In vitro testing confirmed a few CMV-associated chains as specific for CMV antigens. Presence/absence analyses supposed approximately even sequencing depth among donors.

This sequence originates from a man in his forties in good health and CMV-seropositive. The V and J genes are TRBV7-9 and TRBJ2-7; D unclear. Sequencing used PBMCs. The CDR3 DNA reads TGTGCCAGCAGCTTAATGTCTTACGAGCAGTACTTC. Its translation is CASSLMSYEQYF. Variable domain in full (rest from reference TRBV7-9 and TRBJ2-7): DTGVSQNPRHKITKRGQNVTFRCDPISEHNRLYWYRQTLGQGPEFLTYFQNEAQLEKSRLLSDRFSAERPKGSFSTLEIQRTEQGDSAMYLCASSLMSYEQYFGPGTRLTVT.